The rows below give T cell receptor beta chains drawn from one sample of a study of blood T cell repertoires in COVID-19. Method: immunoSEQ multiplex PCR; TCRdb's copy keeps in-frame clones and lacks some. The sample lists fewer than 350,000 clones, 85% occurring once. The specimen was PBMCs or T cells enriched from blood (not recorded which). These receptors came from a woman aged 25-40 years who had been exposed to COVID-19. The CDR3 runs from the conserved cysteine through the conserved F or W. A D gene is named only where the DNA matches it firmly. Clone size is given for some rows only: seen once, a few or many times, or a class if the clone is expanded.

D	V	size	J	CDR3	DNA
-	TRBV7-7	-	TRBJ2-2	CASSLDRNTGELFF	TGTGCTAGCAGCTTAGACAGGAACACCGGGGAGCTGTTTTTT
TRBD1	TRBV7-2	-	TRBJ1-5	CASSLGQGWQPQHF	TGTGCCAGCAGCTTAGGACAGGGGTGGCAGCCCCAGCATTTT
-	TRBV11-2	-	TRBJ1-3	CASSWVAGAGNTIYF	TGTGCCAGCAGCTGGGTAGCCGGGGCTGGAAACACCATATATTTT
TRBD1	TRBV12-5	-	TRBJ2-2	CASGTGTGVLRELFF	TGTGCTAGTGGTACCGGGACAGGGGTACTCAGGGAGCTGTTTTTT
TRBD1	TRBV5-1	-	TRBJ1-3	CASSLGRTGSSGNTIYF	TGCGCCAGCAGCTTGGGAAGGACAGGGAGCTCTGGAAACACCATATATTTT
-	TRBV7-2	-	TRBJ1-2	CASSLEPTGNNGYTF	TGTGCCAGCAGCTTAGAACCCACAGGGAATAATGGCTACACCTTC
-	TRBV5-1	-	TRBJ1-6	CASSPSVRVEDSPLHF	TGCGCCAGCAGTCCCTCGGTGAGGGTAGAGGATTCACCCCTCCACTTT
-	TRBV4-2	-	TRBJ2-5	CASSQGQRQETQYF	TGTGCCAGCAGCCAAGGGCAACGCCAAGAGACCCAGTACTTC
TRBD2	TRBV19	-	TRBJ2-1	CASRGRGSAYNEQFF	TGTGCCAGTAGAGGGCGGGGGTCTGCCTACAATGAGCAGTTCTTC
-	TRBV4-3	-	TRBJ2-5	CASSQDRNRETQYF	TGCGCCAGCAGCCAAGATCGGAACAGAGAGACCCAGTACTTC
-	TRBV28	-	TRBJ1-2	CASNPMGPGMTF	TGTGCCAGCAATCCAATGGGTCCGGGGATGACCTTC
TRBD2	TRBV5-4	-	TRBJ2-7	CASSLGGGTSLYEQYF	TGTGCCAGCAGCTTGGGAGGAGGGACTAGTTTATACGAGCAGTACTTC
-	TRBV28	-	TRBJ2-4	CASRRTGVSLSTKNIQYF	TGTGCCAGCAGAAGGACGGGGGTGTCTTTAAGTACCAAAAACATTCAGTACTTC
TRBD1	TRBV6-5	-	TRBJ2-7	CASSYRDRDYDEQYF	TGTGCCAGCAGTTACAGGGACAGGGATTACGACGAGCAGTACTTC
TRBD1	TRBV6-5	-	TRBJ1-5	CASMTRGQSQPQHF	TGTGCCAGCATGACGAGGGGGCAGAGCCAGCCCCAGCATTTT
TRBD1	TRBV10-1	many	TRBJ1-6	CASSAGTGQALHF	TGCGCCAGCAGCGCCGGGACAGGGCAAGCCCTCCACTTT
-	TRBV28	-	TRBJ2-7	CASTARAVTYEQYF	TGTGCCAGCACCGCGAGGGCGGTAACCTACGAGCAGTACTTC
-	TRBV19	once	TRBJ2-1	CASISDRNNEQFF	TGTGCCAGTATATCAGACAGAAACAATGAGCAGTTCTTC
TRBD1	TRBV7-7	-	TRBJ2-3	CASSLGTGGPDTQYF	TGTGCTAGCAGCTTAGGGACAGGGGGACCAGATACGCAGTATTTT
-	TRBV5-1	-	TRBJ2-7	CASSYSGSSYEQYF	TGCGCCAGCAGTTATTCCGGGTCCTCCTACGAGCAGTACTTC
TRBD2	TRBV30	few	TRBJ2-7	CAWRSAGGTYEQYF	TGTGCCTGGAGGAGTGCGGGGGGAACCTACGAGCAGTACTTC
TRBD1	TRBV27	-	TRBJ1-4	CASSPTFRGKNEKLFF	TGTGCCAGCAGTCCCACTTTCAGGGGGAAGAATGAAAAACTGTTTTTT
-	TRBV27	-	TRBJ1-1	CASNLRAMNTEAFF	TGTGCCAGCAACTTGAGGGCTATGAACACTGAAGCTTTCTTT
-	TRBV19	-	TRBJ1-2	CASSPSPGGYTF	TGTGCCAGTAGTCCCAGCCCAGGGGGCTACACCTTC
-	TRBV30	-	TRBJ1-1	CAWSVGLGGYPEAFF	TGTGCCTGGAGTGTGGGGTTAGGGGGTTACCCTGAAGCTTTCTTT
-	TRBV28	-	TRBJ2-7	CASSFIGQPTSYEQYF	TGTGCCAGCAGTTTTATAGGCCAGCCGACATCCTACGAGCAGTACTTC
TRBD1	TRBV5-1	-	TRBJ2-3	CASNTGQGGTDTQYF	TGCGCCAGCAACACGGGACAGGGGGGAACAGATACGCAGTATTTT
TRBD2	TRBV13	-	TRBJ2-7	CASSLTTSGLDEQYF	TGTGCCAGCAGCTTAACGACTAGCGGGCTAGACGAGCAGTACTTC
TRBD1	TRBV7-9	-	TRBJ1-6	CASRDLGQRVSPLHF	TGTGCCAGCCGGGACCTGGGACAGAGAGTGTCACCCCTCCACTTT
-	TRBV27	-	TRBJ1-5	CASSTIGGDQPQHF	TGTGCCAGCAGTACGATAGGAGGGGATCAGCCCCAGCATTTT
-	TRBV6-5	-	TRBJ2-3	CASRQTRILRDTQYF	TGTGCCAGCAGACAAACTAGGATCTTGAGGGATACGCAGTATTTT
TRBD1	TRBV6-1	once	TRBJ1-5	CASSGQGREPQHF	TGTGCCAGCAGTGGACAGGGAAGGGAGCCCCAGCATTTT
-	TRBV16	once	TRBJ1-6	CASSPGGGTYNSPLHF	TGTGCCAGCAGCCCGGGTGGGGGCACCTATAATTCACCCCTCCACTTT
TRBD1	TRBV11-2	-	TRBJ1-1	CASSPRDRVGAFF	TGTGCCAGCAGCCCCCGGGACAGGGTAGGAGCTTTCTTT
-	TRBV3-1/TRBV3-2	-	TRBJ2-7	CASSRDFSGEQYF	TGTGCCAGCAGCCGGGACTTCTCGGGCGAGCAGTACTTC
TRBD2	TRBV19	once	TRBJ2-1	CASRTPGLEAAYNEQFF	TGTGCCAGTAGAACACCGGGACTAGAGGCGGCCTACAATGAGCAGTTCTTC
-	TRBV7-2	-	TRBJ1-4	CASSPRFGNEKLFF	TGTGCCAGCAGCCCGAGGTTTGGTAATGAAAAACTGTTTTTT
-	TRBV7-9	-	TRBJ2-1	CASSSSVVGGPPNEQFF	TGTGCCAGCAGCTCCTCGGTTGTGGGCGGGCCCCCCAATGAGCAGTTCTTC
TRBD2	TRBV27	-	TRBJ2-1	CASSPGASGGFSSYNEQFF	TGTGCCAGCAGTCCCGGGGCTAGCGGGGGGTTTAGCTCCTACAATGAGCAGTTCTTC
TRBD1	TRBV5-4	-	TRBJ1-1	CASSRGQGDTEAFF	TGTGCCAGCAGCCGAGGACAGGGTGACACTGAAGCTTTCTTT
-	TRBV29-1	-	TRBJ2-1	CSVEEARYNEQFF	TGCAGCGTTGAAGAGGCTAGATACAATGAGCAGTTCTTC
TRBD1	TRBV12-5	-	TRBJ1-2	CASGLERQGADGYTF	TGTGCTAGTGGTTTGGAACGACAGGGGGCGGATGGCTACACCTTC
TRBD1	TRBV27	-	TRBJ1-2	CASSLASSGGKIGGYTF	TGTGCCAGCAGTTTAGCGTCCTCAGGGGGCAAAATTGGTGGCTACACCTTC
-	TRBV7-6	many	TRBJ2-1	CASSPRELNEQFF	TGTGCCAGCAGCCCTCGCGAGCTAAATGAGCAGTTCTTC
TRBD1	TRBV13	-	TRBJ1-4	CASSSTGGNEKLFF	TGTGCCAGCAGCTCGACAGGGGGTAATGAAAAACTGTTTTTT
-	TRBV10-3	-	TRBJ2-3	CAIADIVSDTQYF	TGTGCCATCGCTGACATCGTATCGGATACGCAGTATTTT
TRBD2	TRBV19	-	TRBJ2-7	CASSDATSGGFAYEQYF	TGTGCCAGTAGTGACGCGACTAGCGGGGGGTTTGCCTACGAGCAGTACTTC
TRBD2	TRBV4-2	-	TRBJ2-5	CASSQAGTSGRSETQYF	TGTGCCAGCAGCCAAGCAGGGACTAGCGGGAGATCGGAGACCCAGTACTTC
-	TRBV27	-	TRBJ1-6	CASSLPLLNSPLHF	TGTGCCAGCAGCCTCCCCCTATTGAATTCACCCCTCCACTTT
TRBD1	TRBV6-5	-	TRBJ1-4	CASSPGQGGEKLFF	TGTGCCAGCAGCCCAGGACAGGGCGGGGAAAAACTGTTTTTT
-	TRBV18	-	TRBJ2-7	CASSPGQGPYEQYF	TGTGCCAGCTCACCCGGGCAGGGGCCCTACGAGCAGTACTTC
TRBD2	TRBV7-9	-	TRBJ2-5	CASSFFAGGQETQYF	TGTGCCAGCAGCTTTTTCGCGGGAGGACAAGAGACCCAGTACTTC
-	TRBV9	-	TRBJ2-5	CASSVLDRRLETQYF	TGTGCCAGCAGTGTATTAGACAGACGTCTAGAGACCCAGTACTTC
TRBD2	TRBV29-1	once	TRBJ2-7	CSVGSSSGGSYEQYF	TGCAGCGTTGGTTCATCGAGCGGGGGCTCCTACGAGCAGTACTTC
-	TRBV6-2/TRBV6-3	-	TRBJ1-2	CASSHTSEGFDYGYTF	TGTGCCAGCAGTCACACCTCGGAGGGGTTCGACTATGGCTACACCTTC
TRBD1	TRBV7-9	-	TRBJ1-6	CASSSRIQGQTNSPLHF	TGTGCCAGCAGCTCACGAATACAGGGACAGACCAATTCACCCCTCCACTTT
TRBD2	TRBV9	once	TRBJ2-5	CASSVGVQRGGQETQYF	TGTGCCAGCAGCGTAGGTGTCCAGCGGGGGGGCCAAGAGACCCAGTACTTC